This T cell receptor beta chain appears in the sequencing data of a study of synovial regulatory T cells in juvenile arthritis. CDR3 length equals 18 residues. No nucleotide data were recorded. Germline CDR1 SGHTA, CDR2 FQGNSA. General study findings and limits: iaTreg cells shared more CDR3 sequences with synovial Tregs than other blood Tregs did.

On this clone: Its antigen is currently unknown.

Clones were read by immunoSEQ multiplex PCR, and TCRdb kept only the in-frame ones, dropping some. This sample contains about 10,000 clones. The receptor's source is a donor under 30 with juvenile idiopathic arthritis. The chain links TRBV7-2 to TRBJ2-4. The sample taken for sequencing was Treg cells from blood. The subset here: remaining (HLA-DR-negative) circulating blood Treg cells. The CDR3 region is CASSSLPRGRRAKNIQYF.